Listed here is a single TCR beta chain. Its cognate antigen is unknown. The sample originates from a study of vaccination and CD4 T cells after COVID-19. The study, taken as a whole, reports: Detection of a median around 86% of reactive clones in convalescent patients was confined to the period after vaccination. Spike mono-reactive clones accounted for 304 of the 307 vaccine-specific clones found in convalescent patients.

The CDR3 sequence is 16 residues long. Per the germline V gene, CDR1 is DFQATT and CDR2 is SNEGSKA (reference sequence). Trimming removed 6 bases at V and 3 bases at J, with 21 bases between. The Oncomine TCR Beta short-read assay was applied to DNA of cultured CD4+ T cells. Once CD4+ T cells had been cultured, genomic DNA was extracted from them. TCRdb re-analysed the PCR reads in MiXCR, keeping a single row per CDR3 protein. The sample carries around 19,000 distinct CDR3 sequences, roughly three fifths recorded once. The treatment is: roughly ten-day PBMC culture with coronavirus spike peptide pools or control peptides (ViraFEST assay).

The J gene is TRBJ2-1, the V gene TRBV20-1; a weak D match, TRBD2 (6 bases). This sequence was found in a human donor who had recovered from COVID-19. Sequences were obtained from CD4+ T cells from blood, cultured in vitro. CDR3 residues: CSAGRAGRDLYNEQFF. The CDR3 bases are TGCAGTGCAGGAAGGGCGGGGCGGGATCTCTACAATGAGCAGTTCTTC.